This T cell receptor beta chain was sequenced for a study of shared clonotypes between healthy human individuals. The CDR3 spans 13 residues. V was pared by 1 base and J by 1 base, with 5 bases between. Per germline, CDR1 MNHEY and CDR2 SMNVEV (reference sequence). Naive CD8 populations comprised CD45RO-negative cells positively selected for CCR7, excluding terminally differentiated effector memory CD45RA+ cells. TCRdb keeps only in-frame clones here, not all; method: immunoSEQ multiplex PCR. Here the sample spans about 2 million clones, just under 95% being singletons. This chain links TRBV27 with TRBJ2-7; D is unresolved. This TCR was sampled from a young man in good health. Sequenced: naive CD8+ T cells sorted from blood. The CDR3 region is CASSLYISYEQYF. CDR3 coding DNA: TGTGCCAGCAGTTTATATATATCCTACGAGCAGTACTTC.